This T cell receptor beta chain was sequenced during a study of human T cells and chemical hapten exposure (dated by TCRdb to the early 2020s). In the study overall: For sensitization, 2% DPC in acetone was applied to a roughly 2 cm by roughly 2 cm area of upper inner arm skin. The study tracked peripheral blood TCR repertoire changes in vivo during primary and secondary sensitization to the hapten diphenylcyclopropenone (DPC) in alopecia patients. Nearly 30 alopecia patients provided blood for TCR sequencing at one to four time points (pre-sensitization, 2, 6 and 24 weeks). Throughout the study period of around 25 weeks, patients also received therapeutic DPC doses to the scalp every week. Blood was sampled from patients pre-sensitization (week 0) and at 2, 6 and about 24 weeks after DPC sensitization. The mostly female patient cohort included alopecia areata with under or over 50% scalp involvement, alopecia totalis and alopecia universalis. The libraries were sequenced as a pool, and the TCR yield per sample differed mostly because of small variations in library volumes within the pool. Patch tests used Finn chambers with 0.01% DPC on the upper back, scored after 6 days by International Contact Dermatitis Research Group standards. Broader findings and caveats from the paper: Patch test score correlated positively with the number of PT1 expanded TCRs, reaching significance at thresholds 8, 16 and 32 but not at 4. Because all patients had alopecia, a presumed autoimmune disease, the immune response of the patients might differ from that of healthy individuals. DPC sensitization did not change how many TCRs were above 1 in 1000 frequency, and no evidence was found of alterations in global repertoire structure. Significantly more large CDR3 similarity clusters were formed by expanded TCRs than by pre-sensitization or healthy control sets, consistent with antigen-driven responses. Repeated subsampling changed both the strength of the expansion versus patch-test correlation and the threshold at which the correlation became significant.

This clonotype was counted ten times or more. It has no known antigen specificity. There are no base qualities to consult, and no much larger clone falls within one base. Spanning cysteine to phenylalanine, the CDR3 consists of 14 amino acids. Only CDR3 DNA remains: 42 bases, in frame from the first base. Trimmed from V: 4 bases; trimmed from J: 1 base; junction bases lacking a gene match: 3. From the germline V gene, CDR1 is MDHEN and CDR2 is SYDVKM. Reading the label with the study, this specimen's time point is: patch test 1, 2 weeks after DPC sensitization. The sample's treatment or condition label is to be understood as: therapeutic diphenylcyclopropenone sensitization with weekly scalp DPC. At each patch-test visit, blood was drawn before the patch test was applied. To be eligible, patients had to be aged 18 to 70, diagnosed with alopecia and judged suitable for DPC therapy, while pregnant patients were excluded. Total RNA was extracted from unfractionated whole blood collected in Tempus Blood RNA tubes.

Preparation of the library involved RACE. Sequencing was carried out with a NextSeq 500. During library preparation, unique molecular identifiers were attached to individual cDNA molecules so that TCRs could be counted quantitatively and reproducibly. From each blood RNA sample, both TCR alpha and TCR beta chains were sequenced. From the authors' description of their analysis: Samples had a median of about 90,000 TCRs, with a range from roughly 23,224 to 750,000. V, J and CDR3 annotation of the TCR reads was performed with the Decombinator software suite. For the PS versus PT1 abundance plots, all samples were subsampled to the same number of TCRs (28,000). Expanded TCRs were defined as absent before sensitization and observed at least eight times at the 2-week time point. TCRdb reanalyzed the raw reads on its own, using fastp at Q25 for trimming and MiXCR for clone calling, and kept in-frame beta chains. Each CDR3 protein appears once, grouped with its most common genes and DNA. TCRdb assigned the V and J calls; the authors' analysis was not used. This sample is represented by 300,000 to 400,000 distinct CDR3 sequences; 5.5% to 8% of them were singletons. The ten largest clones add up to around 8.4% of the sample.

The sequence was obtained from a young woman with alopecia areata. Some clones in this sample may be carry-over from other donors' samples. The material sequenced was whole blood, taken in connection with sensitization to the hapten diphenylcyclopropenone (DPC). Rearrangement joined TRBV28 to TRBJ2-5; 7 central bases correspond to TRBD1. The nucleotide sequence is given as TGTGCCAGCAGTTCTGGACAGGCCCAAGAGACCCAGTACTTC. It encodes CASSSGQAQETQYF.